The rows below give T cell receptor beta chains drawn from one sample of a study of post-analysis software for immune sequencing data. MiXCR, run by TCRdb on the PCR reads, gives a single entry per CDR3 protein. The top ten hold about 3.7% of the sample, which has around 190,000 distinct CDR3 sequences, 25% to 30% seen once. Material: blood. The origin of the receptors is a girl between 2 and 17 years old with multiple sclerosis. Each CDR3 is given with its conserved first and last residue. The order of the fields is D gene, J gene, V gene, clone size, CDR3 protein, CDR3 DNA. D genes are given only for firm matches. The size of a clone is reported for some rows only, either as once, few or many, or as a class for expanded clones.

. | TRBJ1-2 | TRBV6-6 | many | CASSYKGSNYGYTF | TGTGCCAGCAGTTATAAGGGAAGTAACTATGGCTACACCTTC
. | TRBJ1-1 | TRBV18 | few | CASSPLGTEAFF | TGTGCCAGCTCACCTCTTGGCACTGAAGCTTTCTTT
. | TRBJ2-1 | TRBV7-3 | many | CASSLWETPYNEQFF | TGTGCCAGCAGCTTATGGGAGACTCCCTACAATGAGCAGTTCTTC
. | TRBJ2-7 | TRBV20-1 | few | CSAGALGNPYEQYF | TGCAGTGCTGGCGCTCTAGGGAACCCCTACGAGCAGTACTTC
. | TRBJ2-5 | TRBV6-5 | many | CASSYGAVKQETQYF | TGTGCCAGCAGTTACGGAGCAGTGAAACAAGAGACCCAGTACTTC
. | TRBJ2-7 | TRBV7-3 | few | CASSLGQRNEQYF | TGTGCCAGCAGCTTAGGACAGCGGAATGAGCAGTACTTC
. | TRBJ2-3 | TRBV3-1 | few | CASSRVEDTQYF | TGTGCCAGCAGCCGAGTCGAAGATACGCAGTATTTT
TRBD1 | TRBJ2-7 | TRBV28 | . | CASRAGTGVLSEQYF | TGTGCCAGCAGAGCCGGGACAGGGGTCCTCTCCGAGCAGTACTTC
. | TRBJ2-1 | TRBV5-1 | few | CASRGVPQVGNEQFF | TGCGCCAGCAGGGGGGTACCTCAGGTGGGGAATGAGCAGTTCTTC
. | TRBJ2-5 | TRBV15 | many | CATSNARETQYF | TGTGCCACCAGCAACGCGAGGGAGACCCAGTACTTC
. | TRBJ2-7 | TRBV25-1 | many | CASSEAGSTYEQYF | TGTGCCAGCAGTGAAGCCGGGTCAACCTACGAGCAGTACTTC
. | TRBJ1-1 | TRBV6-5 | . | CASSYNGGGLRAFF | TGTGCCAGCAGTTACAATGGCGGGGGTTTGCGAGCTTTCTTT
. | TRBJ2-3 | TRBV7-6 | many | CASSLAARGTQYF | TGTGCCAGCAGCTTAGCGGCTCGGGGTACGCAGTATTTT
TRBD1 | TRBJ2-1 | TRBV29-1 | many | CSVEAGQGALNEQFF | TGCAGCGTTGAAGCTGGACAGGGGGCCCTCAATGAGCAGTTCTTC
. | TRBJ2-7 | TRBV2 | many | CASSESPYEQYF | TGTGCCAGCAGTGAATCCCCTTACGAGCAGTACTTC
. | TRBJ2-5 | TRBV5-1 | many | CASSLAYGRQETQYF | TGCGCCAGCAGCTTGGCCTACGGCAGACAAGAGACCCAGTACTTC
. | TRBJ1-1 | TRBV5-4 | . | CASSFLSRGTEAFF | TGTGCCAGCAGCTTTTTGTCCCGGGGCACTGAAGCTTTCTTT